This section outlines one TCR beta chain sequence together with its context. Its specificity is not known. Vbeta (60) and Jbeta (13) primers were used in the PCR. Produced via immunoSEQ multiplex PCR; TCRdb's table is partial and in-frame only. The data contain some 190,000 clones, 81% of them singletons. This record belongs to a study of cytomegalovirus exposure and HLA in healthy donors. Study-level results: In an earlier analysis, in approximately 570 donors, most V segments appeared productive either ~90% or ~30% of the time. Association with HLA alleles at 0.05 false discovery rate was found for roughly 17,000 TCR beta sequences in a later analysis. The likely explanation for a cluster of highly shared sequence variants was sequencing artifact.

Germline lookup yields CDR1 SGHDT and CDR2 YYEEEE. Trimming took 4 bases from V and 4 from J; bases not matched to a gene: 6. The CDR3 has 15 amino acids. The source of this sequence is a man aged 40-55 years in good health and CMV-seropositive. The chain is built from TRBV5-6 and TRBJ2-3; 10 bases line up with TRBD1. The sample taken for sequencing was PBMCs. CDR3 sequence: CASSRDRGVSDTQYF. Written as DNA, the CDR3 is TGTGCCAGCAGCCGGGACAGGGGTGTTTCAGATACGCAGTATTTT.